The sequence of this T cell receptor beta chain was determined in a study of blood T cell repertoires in COVID-19. As for the study in general: The United States, Italy and Spain were the sources of the acute and convalescent COVID-19 samples. The analysed material was cDNA or gDNA that came from T cells, B-cell-depleted T cells, or PBMCs.

How the authors handled the data: Reference gene primer amplification yielded estimated nucleated cell counts. Sequencing was performed with immunoSEQ multiplex PCR; in TCRdb, only in-frame clones are kept and a portion is missing. Clone size and V and J calls were adopted from that table, with D and trimming inferred from the DNA. The sample yields 50,000 to 65,000 clones, roughly 79% seen once. This clone was counted many times. There are 17 residues in the CDR3. With 4 bases removed from V and 7 bases from J, the gap between germline ends came to 23 bases. The germline V gene encodes CDR1 LNHDA and CDR2 SQIVND (reference sequence).

The material sequenced was peripheral blood. The receptor was derived from a woman aged 55-70 years with acute or convalescent COVID-19. This chain uses TRBV19 with TRBJ2-1, with a weak D call TRBD2 (6 bases). CDR3 nucleotide sequence: TGTGCCAGTAGTACCCGCGGAGGGAGGATGTTAGCAAATGAGCAGTTCTTC. Its protein product is CASSTRGGRMLANEQFF.